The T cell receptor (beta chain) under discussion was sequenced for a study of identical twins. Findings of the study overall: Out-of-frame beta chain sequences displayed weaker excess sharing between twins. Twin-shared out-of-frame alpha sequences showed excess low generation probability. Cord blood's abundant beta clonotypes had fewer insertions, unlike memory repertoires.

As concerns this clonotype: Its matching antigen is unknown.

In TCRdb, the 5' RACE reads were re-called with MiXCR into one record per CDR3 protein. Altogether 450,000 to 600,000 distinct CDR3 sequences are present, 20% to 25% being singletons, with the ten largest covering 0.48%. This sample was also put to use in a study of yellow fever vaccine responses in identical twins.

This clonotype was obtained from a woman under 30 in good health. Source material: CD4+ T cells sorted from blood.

CDR3 bases: TGTGCCAGCAGCTCCGGGGTCTGGAGCTCCTACAATGAGCAGTTCTTC. Encoded protein: CASSSGVWSSYNEQFF. The rearrangement joins TRBV5-6 to TRBJ2-1; D is possibly TRBD2 (5 bases). Trimming left V 3 bases short and J 0 bases short, with 13 bases between. CDR1 and CDR2 from the germline V gene are SGHDT and YYEEEE. CDR3 length: 16 amino acids. The variable domain in full, completed from reference TRBV5-6 and TRBJ2-1, reads DAGVTQSPTHLIKTRGQQVTLRCSPKSGHDTVSWYQQALGQGPQFIFQYYEEEERQRGNFPDRFSGHQFPNYSSELNVNALLLGDSALYLCASSSGVWSSYNEQFFGPGTRLTVL.